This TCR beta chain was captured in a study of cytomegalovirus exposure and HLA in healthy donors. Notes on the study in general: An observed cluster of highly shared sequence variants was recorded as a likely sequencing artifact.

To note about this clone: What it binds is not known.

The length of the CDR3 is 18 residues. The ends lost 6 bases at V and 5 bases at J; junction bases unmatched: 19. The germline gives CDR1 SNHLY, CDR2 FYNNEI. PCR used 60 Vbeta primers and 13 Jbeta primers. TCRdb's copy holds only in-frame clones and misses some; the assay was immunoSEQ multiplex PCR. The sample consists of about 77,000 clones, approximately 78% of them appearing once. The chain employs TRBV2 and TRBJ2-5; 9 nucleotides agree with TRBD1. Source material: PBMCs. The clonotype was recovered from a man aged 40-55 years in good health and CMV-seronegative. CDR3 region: CASSGTKPGQGRWETQYF. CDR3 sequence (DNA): TGTGCCAGCAGCGGAACGAAGCCGGGACAGGGACGTTGGGAGACCCAGTACTTC.